The next 25 T cell receptor beta chains were all read from a single sample in a study of blood T cell repertoires in COVID-19. Data came from immunoSEQ multiplex PCR; TCRdb stores just in-frame clones and leaves some out. The data contain 150,000 to 200,000 clones, around 85% of them singletons. The sequenced material came from peripheral blood. The receptors shown here come from a man in his sixties or seventies with active or convalescent COVID-19.

This chain links TRBV30 with TRBJ2-7; D is possibly TRBD1 (5 bases). This CDR3 region has 14 residues. The germline V gene has CDR1 GTSNPN and CDR2 SVGIG (reference sequence). V lost 4 bases and J lost 3, with 16 bases in between. The CDR3 region is CAWMPDTSHYEQYF. The CDR3 DNA is TGTGCCTGGATGCCGGACACATCCCACTACGAGCAGTACTTC.

The chain uses TRBV6-5 and TRBJ2-1; D is ambiguous. Between the trimmed V and J ends, which lost 6 bases and 7 bases, there was a span of 7 bases. The CDR3 length is 11 residues. CDR1 is MNHEY and CDR2 is SVGAGI in the germline V gene. This CDR3 is CASSHGNEQFF. CDR3 nucleotide sequence: TGTGCCAGCAGCCACGGTAATGAGCAGTTCTTC.

This clone has just one count. This chain links TRBV5-5 with TRBJ1-1, with unresolved D. V lost 2 bases and J 4 bases, leaving 15 bases between the germline ends. Germline CDR1 reads SGHKS; CDR2 reads YYEKEE (reference sequence). The CDR3 has 15 residues. The CDR3 is CASSLSGPSLTEAFF. The CDR3 DNA sequence: TGTGCCAGCAGCTTAAGTGGGCCGTCTCTCACTGAAGCTTTCTTT.

The CDR3 DNA reads as TGTGCCAGCAGCTTACTCGACAGTCAAGAGACCCAGTACTTC. Protein: CASSLLDSQETQYF. This chain joins TRBV11-2 and TRBJ2-5, with D perhaps matching TRBD1 (5 bases). In germline, CDR1 is SGHAT, CDR2 FQNNGV. Between the trimmed V and J ends, which lost 2 bases and 2 bases, there was a span of 9 bases. The CDR3 loop spans 14 amino acids.

This chain links TRBV7-2 with TRBJ1-1, with TRBD1 matching over 9 bases. This CDR3 contains 15 residues. V was pared by 1 base and J by 5 bases, with 5 bases of the junction left unmatched. Per the germline V gene, CDR1 is SGHTA and CDR2 is FQGNSA. CDR3 in DNA: TGTGCCAGCAGCTTAGACAGGGGGCGAAGGACTGAAGCTTTCTTT. It codes for CASSLDRGRRTEAFF. The entire variable domain, with the rest obtained from reference TRBV7-2 and TRBJ1-1, is as follows: GAGVSQSPSNKVTEKGKDVELRCDPISGHTALYWYRQSLGQGLEFLIYFQGNSAPDKSGLPSDRFSAERTGGSVSTLTIQRTQQEDSAVYLCASSLDRGRRTEAFFGQGTRLTVV.

CDR3 sequence: CASSFSTGGHNSPLHF. Written as DNA, the CDR3 is TGTGCCAGCAGCTTCTCGACAGGGGGACATAATTCACCCCTCCACTTT. The genes are TRBV7-2 and TRBJ1-6, with 9 positions matching TRBD1. Trimming took 3 bases from V and 5 from J; bases not matched to a gene: 5. Germline V gene lookup returns CDR1 SGHTA and CDR2 FQGNSA. The CDR3 sequence is 16 residues long.

The rearrangement links TRBV11-2 to TRBJ1-3; D is possibly TRBD1 (5 bases). The germline V gene encodes CDR1 SGHAT and CDR2 FQNNGV. The CDR3 is 18 amino acids. The V and J ends lost 5 bases and 4 bases respectively, with 24 bases between them. The CDR3 DNA reads as TGTGCCAGCAGCCTCACCCCGGGACTCTTAGGCTCCGGAAACACCATATATTTT. This gives the protein CASSLTPGLLGSGNTIYF.

The chain couples TRBV5-6 to TRBJ1-2; D may be TRBD1 (5 bases). From germline, CDR1 is SGHDT and CDR2 YYEEEE. Trimming took 0 bases from V and 4 from J, leaving 19 bases between them. This CDR3 is 17 amino acids long. The CDR3 region has the DNA TGTGCCAGCAGCTTGGTTCTCAACCGGGAGAGGGGCTATGGCTACACCTTC. It yields the protein CASSLVLNRERGYGYTF.

This sequence joins TRBV7-2 and TRBJ2-7; TRBD2 aligns across 12 bases. The CDR3 length is 15 residues. The V and J ends lost 4 bases and 0 bases, in that order; junction bases with no gene match: 1. Germline loops: CDR1 SGHTA, CDR2 FQGNSA. For the CDR3, the DNA is TGTGCCAGCAGCTCTAGCGGGGGGGTCTCCTACGAGCAGTACTTC. This encodes CASSSSGGVSYEQYF.

The J gene is TRBJ2-1, the V gene TRBV6-2 or TRBV6-3; no clear D gene. Germline-derived CDR1 and CDR2 are MNHEY and SVGEGT. The CDR3 runs to 15 residues. V lost 6 bases to trimming and J lost 2 bases, with 14 bases between them. The CDR3 DNA sequence: TGTGCCAGCAGCCATGATCAGTTCCCCTACAATGAGCAGTTCTTC. Protein sequence: CASSHDQFPYNEQFF.

V and J are TRBV6-5 and TRBJ2-2; the D gene is possibly TRBD2 (5 bases). V lost 9 bases to trimming and J lost 7 bases, with 9 bases between them. The CDR3 totals 11 residues. The germline gives CDR1 MNHEY, CDR2 SVGAGI. The CDR3 bases are TGTGCCAGTAAGGGAGTCGGGGAGCTGTTTTTT. Protein sequence: CASKGVGELFF.

This sequence joins TRBV5-1 and TRBJ1-1, with 8 positions matching TRBD1. CDR3 length: 14 amino acids. Unmatched junction bases numbered 4, after V lost 1 base and J lost 5 bases. Germline V gene lookup returns CDR1 SGHRS and CDR2 YFSETQ. The CDR3 here is CASSLQGAVTEAFF. CDR3 coding DNA: TGCGCCAGCAGCTTGCAGGGGGCGGTTACTGAAGCTTTCTTT.

The chain recombines TRBV11-2 with TRBJ2-1, with TRBD2 matching over 8 bases. Germline CDR1 is SGHAT and CDR2 is FQNNGV. The CDR3 spans 18 residues. J lost 4 bases, V lost 1 base, and 12 bases had no gene match. The CDR3 DNA sequence: TGTGCCAGCAGCTTAGTGGTCTTCGGGGGGGCGCAGTACAATGAGCAGTTCTTC. Translated: CASSLVVFGGAQYNEQFF.

This clone was seen more than once but under ten times. The rearrangement uses TRBV6-2 or TRBV6-3 and TRBJ2-7; 8 bases are shared with TRBD2. Trimming cost V 6 bases and J 1 base; bases outside gene matches: 8. The CDR3 contains 15 residues. Germline CDR1 and CDR2: MNHEY and SVGEGT. The CDR3 region is CASSQSGGLSYEQYF. CDR3 nucleotides: TGTGCCAGCAGCCAAAGCGGGGGTCTGTCCTACGAGCAGTACTTC.

This clone was detected only a few times. This chain uses TRBV30 with TRBJ2-7; 7 nucleotides match TRBD1. Trimming cost V 2 bases and J 2 bases; bases outside gene matches: 3. This CDR3 spans 13 amino acids. Per germline, CDR1 GTSNPN and CDR2 SVGIG (reference sequence). CDR3 DNA sequence: TGTGCCTGGAGTCTGACAGGGACCTACGAGCAGTACTTC. Its translation is CAWSLTGTYEQYF.

The gene calls are TRBV29-1 and TRBJ2-3; 10 nucleotides align to TRBD2. J was trimmed by 1 base and V by 0 bases; bases with no gene match: 4. The CDR3 contains 16 residues. The germline gives CDR1 SQVTM, CDR2 ANQGSEA. The CDR3 coding sequence is TGCAGCGTTGAAGATCCTGGGACTAGCGGCACAGATACGCAGTATTTT. It codes for CSVEDPGTSGTDTQYF.

The chain joins TRBV6-2 or TRBV6-3 to TRBJ2-7, with D perhaps TRBD1 (7 bases). The CDR3 is 16 amino acids. Trimming shortened V by 6 bases and J by 2 bases, and 20 bases separated the two germline ends. Germline values: CDR1 MNHEY, CDR2 SVGEGT. The CDR3 spells CASSRSTGAGTYEQYF. The DNA for the CDR3 is TGTGCCAGCAGCCGGAGCACAGGGGCGGGGACCTACGAGCAGTACTTC.

The rearrangement uses TRBV11-2 and TRBJ2-3; 7 bases fit TRBD2. Germline V lookup: CDR1 SGHAT, CDR2 FQNNGV. V dropped 0 bases and J dropped 6; count of bases not matched to a gene: 6. This CDR3 is built from 15 residues. CDR3: CASSLDGGGVDTQYF. CDR3 coding DNA: TGTGCCAGCAGCTTAGATGGGGGGGGTGTGGATACGCAGTATTTT. The full variable domain, completed using reference TRBV11-2 and TRBJ2-3, is EAGVAQSPRYKIIEKRQSVAFWCNPISGHATLYWYQQILGQGPKLLIQFQNNGVVDDSQLPKDRFSAERLKGVDSTLKIQPAKLEDSAVYLCASSLDGGGVDTQYFGPGTRLTVL.

V is TRBV28 and J is TRBJ1-6; 9 bases match TRBD1. Germline V gene data show CDR1 as MDHEN and CDR2 as SYDVKM. CDR3 length: 15 residues. V dropped 3 bases and J dropped 5; count of bases not matched to a gene: 2. The DNA for the CDR3 is TGTGCCAGCAGTTTGGGACAGGGAAATAATTCACCCCTCCACTTT. Translated: CASSLGQGNNSPLHF.

This clone was recorded only once. The J gene is TRBJ2-1, the V gene TRBV24-1; 7 bases line up with TRBD1. Germline CDR1 KGHDR, CDR2 SFDVKD. This CDR3 contains 18 residues. V lost 7 bases and J lost 1; bases outside the gene matches: 15. CDR3 residues: CATSRDSFSLHSYNEQFF. As DNA, the CDR3 is TGTGCCACCAGCAGGGACAGTTTCTCACTTCATTCCTACAATGAGCAGTTCTTC.

This chain connects TRBV7-2 to TRBJ2-1, with D possibly TRBD2 on 5 matching bases. Germline V gives CDR1 SGHTA, CDR2 FQGNSA. Trimming shortened V by 5 bases and J by 6 bases, and 20 bases separated the two germline ends. The CDR3 consists of 16 residues. The DNA for the CDR3 is TGTGCCAGCAGCAAAGAGGGCAGGATTTTTGCCAATGAGCAGTTCTTC. Protein sequence: CASSKEGRIFANEQFF.

CDR3 coding DNA: TGTGCCAGCAGTTTAAATTCACCCCTCCACTTT. It is translated as CASSLNSPLHF. This rearrangement joins TRBV3-1 (or the pseudogene TRBV3-2) to TRBJ1-6; D not resolved. V shed 6 bases and J shed 7 bases, with 4 bases lying between them. The CDR3 is made up of 11 amino acids. Germline V gives CDR1 LGHDT, CDR2 YNNKEL (reference sequence).

The chain is built from TRBV11-2 and TRBJ1-5, with TRBD1 matching 11 bases. The CDR3 extends over 16 amino acids. J gave up 0 bases and V 4 bases, and 2 bases lay outside the gene matches. The germline gives CDR1 SGHAT, CDR2 FQNNGV. The DNA for the CDR3 is TGTGCCAGCAGCTGGGGGACAGGGGGTAGCAATCAGCCCCAGCATTTT. Protein: CASSWGTGGSNQPQHF.

V usage is TRBV4-3 and J usage is TRBJ1-4; 11 nucleotides agree with TRBD1. Germline V gene lookup returns CDR1 LGHNA and CDR2 YSLEER. J was trimmed by 7 bases and V by 4 bases; bases with no gene match: 14. The CDR3 has 18 residues. The CDR3 sequence: CASSLTWTGGTGGEKLFF. CDR3 DNA sequence: TGCGCCAGCAGCCTTACCTGGACAGGGGGCACCGGTGGTGAAAAACTGTTTTTT.

The gene calls are TRBV7-2 and TRBJ1-1, with D tentatively TRBD1 (6 bases). CDR3 length: 14 amino acids. Germline-derived CDR1 and CDR2 are SGHTA and FQGNSA. V was clipped by 2 bases and J by 4 bases, with 11 bases between them. CDR3 region: CASSLTGGATEAFF. CDR3 DNA: TGTGCCAGCAGCTTAACCGGGGGGGCCACTGAAGCTTTCTTT.